The 3 T cell receptor beta chains below were found in one sample sequenced in a study of graft-versus-host responses after intestinal transplantation. Which antigens these TCRs recognize remains unknown. Profiled with immunoSEQ multiplex PCR; TCRdb holds only in-frame clones, not every one. The sample includes about 120,000 clones, approximately 90% seen only once; the top ten take 0.15% to 0.2%. The source was unstimulated CD4+ T cells sorted from spleen or lymph node cells, collected before intestinal transplant. These receptor sequences come from a human donor who received an intestinal transplant.

This clone occurred once. Because the CDR3's place on the DNA is in doubt, the DNA is left out and the CDR3 is given as listed by TCRdb. The V call is TRBV12-5, the J call TRBJ2-5; the tabulated D call, TRBD1, remains unverified against the DNA. The CDR3 extends over 17 residues, inclusive of both ends. Per the germline V gene, CDR1 is LGHNT and CDR2 is FRNRAP. The CDR3 sequence: CASGLAQAGGQVGTQYF.

V is TRBV27 and J is TRBJ2-5; the match to TRBD2 covers 9 bases. The CDR3 length is 17 residues. V was clipped by 3 bases and J by 1 base; unmatched bases: 9. CDR1 and CDR2 (germline): MNHEY, SMNVEV (reference sequence). CDR3 amino acids: CASSFRFSGSIQETQYF. In nucleotides, the CDR3 is TGTGCCAGCAGTTTTCGGTTTAGCGGGAGTATCCAAGAGACCCAGTACTTC.

The chain uses TRBV10-3 and TRBJ1-6; 8 bases fit TRBD1. This CDR3 contains 14 residues. Germline lookup yields CDR1 ENHRY and CDR2 SYGVKD. Germline trimming cut 5 bases from V and 9 bases from J; bases unmatched to any gene: 6. The CDR3 is CAISRDRGGSPLHF. CDR3 nucleotide sequence: TGTGCCATCAGTCGTGACAGGGGAGGTTCACCCCTCCACTTT.